This record looks at one T cell receptor (beta chain) sequence and its context. Assay used: immunoSEQ multiplex PCR; TCRdb lists only in-frame clones, some missing. Of around 40,000 clones in the sample, approximately 86% were seen once. The germline V and J ends were trimmed by 1 base and 7 bases, with 12 bases remaining between them. CDR1 and CDR2 (germline): SGHTS, YDEGEE. The CDR3 consists of 15 residues. The sample belongs to a study of OX40 agonist ivuxolimab in advanced cancers. The chain recombines TRBV5-8 with TRBJ1-6; D is possibly TRBD1 (5 bases). Sequencing was performed on CD4+ or CD8+ T cells sorted from blood, taken in a trial of the OX40 agonist ivuxolimab. The sequence was collected from an adult with an advanced solid tumor such as melanoma, head and neck, liver or kidney cancer. The CDR3 DNA follows: TGTGCCAGCAGCTTGCAGGGCTTTTCGAATTCACCCCTCCACTTT. The encoded protein is CASSLQGFSNSPLHF.